The subject of this entry is one T cell receptor beta chain. What it binds is unknown. The data derive from a study of identical twins. Template switching added a universal primer binding site, and final cDNA carried unique molecular identifiers. TCRdb reanalysed the 5' RACE reads using MiXCR and keeps one entry per CDR3 protein. The sample lists about 890,000 distinct CDR3 sequences; roughly an eighth were seen once. Findings of the study overall: Part of the zero-insertion signal could reflect confounding by invariant MAIT and iNKT cells.

This sample was shared with a second study, whose subject was yellow fever vaccine responses in identical twins.

The sample taken for sequencing was PBMCs. The TCR was taken from a woman aged 18 to 35 in good health.

This CDR3 is CASIRGGTGQPQHF. The CDR3 nucleotides are TGTGCCAGCATTCGGGGGGGGACTGGGCAGCCCCAGCATTTT. V usage is TRBV28 and J usage is TRBJ1-5, with D possibly matching TRBD1 (5 bases). Trimming shortened V by 7 bases and J by 7 bases, and 17 bases separated the two germline ends. This CDR3 contains 14 residues. CDR1 is MDHEN and CDR2 is SYDVKM in the germline V gene.